This T cell receptor beta chain derives from a study of cytomegalovirus exposure and HLA in healthy donors. The primer mix had 60 Vbeta and 13 Jbeta primers. Profiled with immunoSEQ multiplex PCR; TCRdb holds only in-frame clones, not every one. The sample has about 200,000 clones. V lost 2 bases and J 4 bases, leaving 5 bases between the germline ends. Germline V CDR1 and CDR2: SEHNR, FQNEAQ (reference sequence). The CDR3 length is 12 residues. This sequence joins TRBV7-9 and TRBJ1-1; no definite D call. This clonotype was sampled from a girl aged 2-10 years in good health and CMV-seropositive. Sequences were obtained from PBMCs. CDR3 loop: CASSLSGTEAFF. The CDR3, as DNA: TGTGCCAGCAGCTTAAGCGGCACTGAAGCTTTCTTT.